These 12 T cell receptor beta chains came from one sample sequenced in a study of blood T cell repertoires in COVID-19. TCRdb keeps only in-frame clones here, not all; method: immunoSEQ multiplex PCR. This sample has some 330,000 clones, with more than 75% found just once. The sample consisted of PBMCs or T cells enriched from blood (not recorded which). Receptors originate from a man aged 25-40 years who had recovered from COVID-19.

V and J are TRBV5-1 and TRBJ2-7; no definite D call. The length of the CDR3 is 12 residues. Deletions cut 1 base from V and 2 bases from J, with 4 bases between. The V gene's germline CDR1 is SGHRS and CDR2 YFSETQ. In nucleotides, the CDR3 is TGCGCCAGCAGCTTGAGCGCCTACGAGCAGTACTTC. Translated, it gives CASSLSAYEQYF. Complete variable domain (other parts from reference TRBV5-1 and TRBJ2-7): KAGVTQTPRYLIKTRGQQVTLSCSPISGHRSVSWYQQTPGQGLQFLFEYFSETQRNKGNFPGRFSGRQFSNSRSEMNVSTLELGDSALYLCASSLSAYEQYFGPGTRLTVT.

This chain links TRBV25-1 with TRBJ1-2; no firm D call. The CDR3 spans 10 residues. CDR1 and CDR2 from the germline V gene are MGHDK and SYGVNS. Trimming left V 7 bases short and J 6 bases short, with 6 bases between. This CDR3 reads CASKGDGYTF. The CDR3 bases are TGTGCCAGCAAGGGAGATGGCTACACCTTC.

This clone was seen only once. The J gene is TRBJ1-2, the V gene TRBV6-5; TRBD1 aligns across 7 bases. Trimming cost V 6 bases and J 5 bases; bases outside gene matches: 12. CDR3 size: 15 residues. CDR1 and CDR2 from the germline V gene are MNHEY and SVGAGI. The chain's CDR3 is CASRVTGVGRYGYTF. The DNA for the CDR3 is TGTGCCAGCAGAGTCACAGGGGTAGGGCGTTATGGCTACACCTTC.

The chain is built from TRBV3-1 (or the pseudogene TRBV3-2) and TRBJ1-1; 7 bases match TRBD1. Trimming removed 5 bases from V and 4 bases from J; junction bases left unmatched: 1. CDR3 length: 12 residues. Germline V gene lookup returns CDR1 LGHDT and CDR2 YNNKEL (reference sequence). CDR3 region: CASSDRATEAFF. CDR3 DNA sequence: TGTGCCAGCAGCGACAGGGCCACTGAAGCTTTCTTT.

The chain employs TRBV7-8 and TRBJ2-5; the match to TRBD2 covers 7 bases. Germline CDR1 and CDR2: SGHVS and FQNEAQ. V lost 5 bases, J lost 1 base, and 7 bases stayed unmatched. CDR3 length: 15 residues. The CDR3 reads CASSQTSGAQETQYF. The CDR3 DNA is TGTGCCAGCAGCCAAACCAGCGGGGCCCAAGAGACCCAGTACTTC.

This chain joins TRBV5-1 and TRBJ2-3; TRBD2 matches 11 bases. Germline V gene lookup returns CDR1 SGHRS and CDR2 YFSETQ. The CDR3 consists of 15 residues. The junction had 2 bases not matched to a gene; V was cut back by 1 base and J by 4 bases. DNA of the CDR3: TGCGCCAGCAGCTTGAATAGCGGGGGGGCAGATACGCAGTATTTT. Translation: CASSLNSGGADTQYF. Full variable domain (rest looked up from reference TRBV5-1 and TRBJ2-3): KAGVTQTPRYLIKTRGQQVTLSCSPISGHRSVSWYQQTPGQGLQFLFEYFSETQRNKGNFPGRFSGRQFSNSRSEMNVSTLELGDSALYLCASSLNSGGADTQYFGPGTRLTVL.

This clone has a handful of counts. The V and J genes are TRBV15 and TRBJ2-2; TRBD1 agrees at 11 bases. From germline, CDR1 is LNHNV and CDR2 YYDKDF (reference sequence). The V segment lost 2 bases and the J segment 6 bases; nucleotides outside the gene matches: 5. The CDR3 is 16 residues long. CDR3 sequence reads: CATSRWTGGEAGELFF. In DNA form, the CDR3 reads TGTGCCACCAGCAGATGGACAGGGGGCGAGGCCGGGGAGCTGTTTTTT.

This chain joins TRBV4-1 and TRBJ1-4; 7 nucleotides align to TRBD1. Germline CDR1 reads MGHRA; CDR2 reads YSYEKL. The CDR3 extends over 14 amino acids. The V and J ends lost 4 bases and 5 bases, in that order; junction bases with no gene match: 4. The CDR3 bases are TGCGCCAGCAGCCGAGGACAGGCAAATGAAAAACTGTTTTTT. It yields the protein CASSRGQANEKLFF.

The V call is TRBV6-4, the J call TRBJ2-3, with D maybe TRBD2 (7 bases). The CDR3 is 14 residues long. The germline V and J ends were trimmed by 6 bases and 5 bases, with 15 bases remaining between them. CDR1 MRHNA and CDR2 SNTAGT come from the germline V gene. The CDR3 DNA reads TGTGCCAGCAGCCAGGGAGGGGGAGTAGATACGCAGTATTTT. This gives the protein CASSQGGGVDTQYF.

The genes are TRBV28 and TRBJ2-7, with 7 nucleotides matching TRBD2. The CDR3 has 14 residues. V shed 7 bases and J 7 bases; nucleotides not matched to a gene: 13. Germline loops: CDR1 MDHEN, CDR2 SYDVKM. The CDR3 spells CASKNLGRGREQYF. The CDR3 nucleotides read TGTGCCAGCAAGAACCTAGGGCGGGGGAGAGAGCAGTACTTC.

The CDR3 DNA sequence: TGCGCCAGCAGCCCCCAGGGGGCGGTCGATTCACCCCTCCACTTT. It translates to CASSPQGAVDSPLHF. The chain recombines TRBV5-1 with TRBJ1-6; 8 bases align to TRBD1. With V trimmed by 4 bases and J by 8 bases, 8 bases remained unmatched. The CDR3 has 15 residues. The germline V gene has CDR1 SGHRS and CDR2 YFSETQ.

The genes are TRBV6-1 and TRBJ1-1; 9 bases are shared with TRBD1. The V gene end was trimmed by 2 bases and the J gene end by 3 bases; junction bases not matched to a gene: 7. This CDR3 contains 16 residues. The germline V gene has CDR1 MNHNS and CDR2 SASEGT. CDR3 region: CASSERDRVMDTEAFF. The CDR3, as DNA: TGTGCCAGCAGTGAACGGGACAGGGTTATGGACACTGAAGCTTTCTTT.